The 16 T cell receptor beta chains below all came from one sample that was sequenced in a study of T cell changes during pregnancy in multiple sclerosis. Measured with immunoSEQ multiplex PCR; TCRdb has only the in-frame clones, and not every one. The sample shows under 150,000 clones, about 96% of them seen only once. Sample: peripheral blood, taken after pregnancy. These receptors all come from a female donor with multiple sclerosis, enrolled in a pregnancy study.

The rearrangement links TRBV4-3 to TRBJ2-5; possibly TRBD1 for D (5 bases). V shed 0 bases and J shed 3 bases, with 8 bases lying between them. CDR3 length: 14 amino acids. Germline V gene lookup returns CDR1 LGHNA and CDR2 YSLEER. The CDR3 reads CASSQDAREETQYF. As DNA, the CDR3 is TGCGCCAGCAGCCAAGACGCCAGGGAAGAGACCCAGTACTTC.

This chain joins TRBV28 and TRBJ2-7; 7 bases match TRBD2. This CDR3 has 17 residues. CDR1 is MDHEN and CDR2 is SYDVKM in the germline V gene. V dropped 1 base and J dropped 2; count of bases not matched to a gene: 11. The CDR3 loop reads CASSLSGGGSFTYEQYF. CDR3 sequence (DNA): TGTGCCAGCAGTTTATCCGGCGGGGGTAGCTTCACCTACGAGCAGTACTTC.

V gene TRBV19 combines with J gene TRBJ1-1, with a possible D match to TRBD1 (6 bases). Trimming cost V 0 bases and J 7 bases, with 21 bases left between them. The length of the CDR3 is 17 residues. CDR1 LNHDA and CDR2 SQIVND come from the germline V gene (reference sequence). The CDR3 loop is CASSIDPRGPSYSEAFF. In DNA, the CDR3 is TGTGCCAGTAGTATAGATCCCAGGGGTCCTTCCTACAGTGAAGCTTTCTTT.

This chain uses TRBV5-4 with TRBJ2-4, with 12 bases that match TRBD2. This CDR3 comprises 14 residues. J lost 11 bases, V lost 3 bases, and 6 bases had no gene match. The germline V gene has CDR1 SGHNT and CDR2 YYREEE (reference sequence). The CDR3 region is CASSSRTSGDVQYF. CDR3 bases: TGTGCCAGCAGCTCCCGGACTAGCGGGGACGTTCAGTACTTC.

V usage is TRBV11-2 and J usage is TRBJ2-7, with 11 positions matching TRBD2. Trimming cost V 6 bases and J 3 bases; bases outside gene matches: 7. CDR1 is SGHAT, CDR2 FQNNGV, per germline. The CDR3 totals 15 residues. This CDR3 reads CASRPTSGSFYEQYF. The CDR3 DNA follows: TGTGCCAGCAGACCAACTAGCGGGAGTTTCTACGAGCAGTACTTC.

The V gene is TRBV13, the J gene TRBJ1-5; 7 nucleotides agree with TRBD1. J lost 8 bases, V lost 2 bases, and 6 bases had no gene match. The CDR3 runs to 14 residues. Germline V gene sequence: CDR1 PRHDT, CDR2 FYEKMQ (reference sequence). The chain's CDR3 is CASSLSQGGKPQHF. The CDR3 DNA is TGTGCCAGCAGCTTAAGCCAGGGGGGAAAGCCCCAGCATTTT.

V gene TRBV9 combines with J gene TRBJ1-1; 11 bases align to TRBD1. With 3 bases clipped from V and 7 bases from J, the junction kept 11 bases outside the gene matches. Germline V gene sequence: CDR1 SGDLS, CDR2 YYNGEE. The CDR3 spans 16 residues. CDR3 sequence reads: CASSGPPMGQGDEAFF. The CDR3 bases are TGTGCCAGCAGCGGGCCCCCTATGGGACAGGGGGATGAAGCTTTCTTT.

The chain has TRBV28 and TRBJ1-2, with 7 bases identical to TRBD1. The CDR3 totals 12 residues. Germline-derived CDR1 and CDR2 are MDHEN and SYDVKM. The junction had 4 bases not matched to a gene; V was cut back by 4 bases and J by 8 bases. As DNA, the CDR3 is TGTGCCAGCAGTTCCCAGGGGGGCGGCTACACCTTC. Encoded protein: CASSSQGGGYTF.

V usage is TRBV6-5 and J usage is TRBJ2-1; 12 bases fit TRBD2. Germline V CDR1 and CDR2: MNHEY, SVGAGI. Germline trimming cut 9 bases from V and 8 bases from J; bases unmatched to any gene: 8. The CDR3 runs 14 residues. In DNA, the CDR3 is TGTGCCAGTGCAACGACTAGCGGGAGACATGAGCAGTTCTTC. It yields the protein CASATTSGRHEQFF.

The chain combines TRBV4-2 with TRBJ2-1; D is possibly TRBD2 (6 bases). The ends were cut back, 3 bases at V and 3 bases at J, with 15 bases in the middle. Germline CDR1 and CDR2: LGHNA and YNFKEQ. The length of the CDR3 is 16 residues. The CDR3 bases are TGTGCCAGCAGCCAGGCACGGCGCGGGATCTACAATGAGCAGTTCTTC. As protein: CASSQARRGIYNEQFF.

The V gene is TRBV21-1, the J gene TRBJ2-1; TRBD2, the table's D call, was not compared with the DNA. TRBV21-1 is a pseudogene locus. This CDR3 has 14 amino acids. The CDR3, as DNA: TGTGCCAGCAGCAAAGTGGAGGAGTACAATGAGCAGTTCTTC. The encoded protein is CASSKVEEYNEQFF.

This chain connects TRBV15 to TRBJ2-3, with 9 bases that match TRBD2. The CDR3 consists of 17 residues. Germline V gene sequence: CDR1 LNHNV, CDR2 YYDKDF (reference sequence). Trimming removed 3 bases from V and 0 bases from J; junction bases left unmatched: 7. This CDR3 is CATSSWAGGPSTDTQYF. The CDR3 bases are TGTGCCACCAGCAGCTGGGCGGGAGGGCCTAGCACAGATACGCAGTATTTT.

The CDR3 is CASSLVAVAYEQYF. The CDR3 region has the DNA TGTGCCAGCAGTTTGGTAGCGGTGGCCTACGAGCAGTACTTC. V gene TRBV27 combines with J gene TRBJ2-7; D possibly corresponds to TRBD2 (6 bases). CDR1 MNHEY and CDR2 SMNVEV come from the germline V gene (reference sequence). The CDR3 is made up of 14 amino acids. V lost 3 bases to trimming and J lost 2 bases, with 11 bases between them.

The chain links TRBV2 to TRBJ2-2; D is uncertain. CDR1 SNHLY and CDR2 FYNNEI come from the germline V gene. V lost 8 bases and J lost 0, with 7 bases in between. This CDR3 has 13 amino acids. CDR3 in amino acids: CASGLANTGELFF. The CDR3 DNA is TGTGCCAGCGGCCTAGCGAACACCGGGGAGCTGTTTTTT.

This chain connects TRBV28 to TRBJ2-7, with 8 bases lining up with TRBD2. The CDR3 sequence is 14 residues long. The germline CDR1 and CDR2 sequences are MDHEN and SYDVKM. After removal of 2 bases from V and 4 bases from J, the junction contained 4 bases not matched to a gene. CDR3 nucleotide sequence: TGTGCCAGCAGTTTAACTAGCGGTCGTTACGAGCAGTACTTC. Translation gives CASSLTSGRYEQYF.

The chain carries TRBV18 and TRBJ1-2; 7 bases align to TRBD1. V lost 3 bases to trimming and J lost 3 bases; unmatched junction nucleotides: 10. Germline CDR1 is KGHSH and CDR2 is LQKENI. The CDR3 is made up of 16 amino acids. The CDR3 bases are TGTGCCAGCTCACCGACCCGGGGGGGACAGTACTATGGCTACACCTTC. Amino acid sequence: CASSPTRGGQYYGYTF.